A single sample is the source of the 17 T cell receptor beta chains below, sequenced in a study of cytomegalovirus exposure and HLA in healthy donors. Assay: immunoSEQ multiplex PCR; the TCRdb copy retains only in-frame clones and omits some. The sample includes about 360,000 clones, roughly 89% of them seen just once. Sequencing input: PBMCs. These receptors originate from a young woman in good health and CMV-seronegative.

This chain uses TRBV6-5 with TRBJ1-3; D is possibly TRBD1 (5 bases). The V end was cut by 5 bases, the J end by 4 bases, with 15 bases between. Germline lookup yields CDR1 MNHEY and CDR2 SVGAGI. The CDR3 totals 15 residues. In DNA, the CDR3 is TGTGCCAGCAGTCCCGCGGGACTGTTCGGAAACACCATATATTTT. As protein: CASSPAGLFGNTIYF.

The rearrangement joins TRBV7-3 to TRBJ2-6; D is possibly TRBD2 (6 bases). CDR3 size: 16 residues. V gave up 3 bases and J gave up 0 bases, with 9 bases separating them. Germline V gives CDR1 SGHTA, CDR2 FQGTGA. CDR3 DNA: TGTGCCAGCAGCTTCCTGGGGGGCTCTGGGGCCAACGTCCTGACTTTC. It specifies CASSFLGGSGANVLTF.

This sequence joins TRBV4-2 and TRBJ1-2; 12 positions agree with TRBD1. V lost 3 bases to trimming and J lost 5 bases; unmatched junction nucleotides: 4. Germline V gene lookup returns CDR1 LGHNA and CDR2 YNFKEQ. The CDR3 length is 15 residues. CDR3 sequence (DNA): TGTGCCAGCAGCCAGGGACAGGGGGCGCGGTATGGCTACACCTTC. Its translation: CASSQGQGARYGYTF.

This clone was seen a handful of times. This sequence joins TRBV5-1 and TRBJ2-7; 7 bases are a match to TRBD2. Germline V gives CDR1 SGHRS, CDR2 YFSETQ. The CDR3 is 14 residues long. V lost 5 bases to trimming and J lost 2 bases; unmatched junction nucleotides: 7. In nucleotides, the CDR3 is TGCGCCAGCAGTACGCGGGAGCCCCCCTACGAGCAGTACTTC. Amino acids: CASSTREPPYEQYF.

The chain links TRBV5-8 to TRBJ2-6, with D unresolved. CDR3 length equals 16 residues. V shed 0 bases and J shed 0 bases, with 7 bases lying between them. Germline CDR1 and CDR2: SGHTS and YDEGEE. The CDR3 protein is CASSLGRSSGANVLTF. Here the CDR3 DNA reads TGTGCCAGCAGCTTGGGACGGAGCTCTGGGGCCAACGTCCTGACTTTC.

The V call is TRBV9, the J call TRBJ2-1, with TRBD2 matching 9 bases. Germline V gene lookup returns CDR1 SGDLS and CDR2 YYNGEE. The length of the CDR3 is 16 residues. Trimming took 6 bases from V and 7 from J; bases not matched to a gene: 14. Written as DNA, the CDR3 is TGTGCCAGCACCCTCTCGGTAGCGGGAGACAAAAATGAGCAGTTCTTC. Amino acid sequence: CASTLSVAGDKNEQFF.

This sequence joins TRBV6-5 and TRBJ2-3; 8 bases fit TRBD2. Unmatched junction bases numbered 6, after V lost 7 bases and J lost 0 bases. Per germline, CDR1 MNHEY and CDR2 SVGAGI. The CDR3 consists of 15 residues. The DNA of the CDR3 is TGTGCCAGCACCGGGGGGGCCAGGAGCACAGATACGCAGTATTTT. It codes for CASTGGARSTDTQYF.

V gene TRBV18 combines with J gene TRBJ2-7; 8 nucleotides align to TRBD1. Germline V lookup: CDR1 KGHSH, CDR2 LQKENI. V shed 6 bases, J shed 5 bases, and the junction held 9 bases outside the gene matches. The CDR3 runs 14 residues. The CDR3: CASSPGQAFDEQYF. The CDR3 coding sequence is TGTGCCAGCTCCCCGGGACAGGCTTTCGACGAGCAGTACTTC.

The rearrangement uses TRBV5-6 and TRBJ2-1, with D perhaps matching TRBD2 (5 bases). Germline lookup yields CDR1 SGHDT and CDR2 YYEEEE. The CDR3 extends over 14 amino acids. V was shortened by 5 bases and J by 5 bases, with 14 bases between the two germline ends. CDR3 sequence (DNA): TGTGCCAGCAGTCCAACCACTAGGAACAATGAGCAGTTCTTC. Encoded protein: CASSPTTRNNEQFF.

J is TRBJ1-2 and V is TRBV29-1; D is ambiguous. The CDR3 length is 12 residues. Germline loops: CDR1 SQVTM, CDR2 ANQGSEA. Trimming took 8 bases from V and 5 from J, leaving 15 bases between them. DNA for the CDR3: TGCAGCTCTGTCCGGGAAGGGTATGGCTACACCTTC. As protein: CSSVREGYGYTF.

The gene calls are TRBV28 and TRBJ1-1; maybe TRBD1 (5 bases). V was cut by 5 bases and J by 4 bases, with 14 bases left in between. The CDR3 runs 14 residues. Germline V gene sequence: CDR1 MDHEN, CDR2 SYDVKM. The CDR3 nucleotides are TGTGCCAGCAGTCCCCCCCCTAGGGGCACTGAAGCTTTCTTT. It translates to CASSPPPRGTEAFF.

The CDR3 here is CASRNLDTQYF. As DNA, the CDR3 is TGTGCCAGCAGAAACTTAGATACGCAGTATTTT. V gene TRBV6-5 combines with J gene TRBJ2-3; D is unclear. The germline V and J ends were trimmed by 6 bases and 5 bases, with 6 bases remaining between them. The germline V gene encodes CDR1 MNHEY and CDR2 SVGAGI. The CDR3 covers 11 residues.

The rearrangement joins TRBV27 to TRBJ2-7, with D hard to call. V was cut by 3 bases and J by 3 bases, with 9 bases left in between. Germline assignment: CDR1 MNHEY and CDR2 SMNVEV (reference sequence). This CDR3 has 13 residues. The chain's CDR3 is CASSFGPNYEQYF. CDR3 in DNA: TGTGCCAGCAGTTTTGGGCCTAACTACGAGCAGTACTTC.

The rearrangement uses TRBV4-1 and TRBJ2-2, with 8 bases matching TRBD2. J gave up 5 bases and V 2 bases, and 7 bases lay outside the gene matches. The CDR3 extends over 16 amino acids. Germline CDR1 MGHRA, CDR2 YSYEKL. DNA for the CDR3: TGCGCCAGCAGCCAAAAGTGGGCTAGCGGGACCGGGGAGCTGTTTTTT. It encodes CASSQKWASGTGELFF.

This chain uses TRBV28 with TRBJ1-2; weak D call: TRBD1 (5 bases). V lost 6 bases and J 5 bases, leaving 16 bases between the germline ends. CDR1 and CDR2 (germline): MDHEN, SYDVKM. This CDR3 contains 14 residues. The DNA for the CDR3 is TGTGCCAGCAGCTGGGGGAGGGGCGCTTATGGCTACACCTTC. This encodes CASSWGRGAYGYTF.

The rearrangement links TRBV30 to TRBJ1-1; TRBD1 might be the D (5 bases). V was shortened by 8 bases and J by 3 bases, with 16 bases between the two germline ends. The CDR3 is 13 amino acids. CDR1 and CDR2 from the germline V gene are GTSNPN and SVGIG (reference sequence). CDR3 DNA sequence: TGTGCCGGGACGGGGGAGTCGGACACTGAAGCTTTCTTT. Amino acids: CAGTGESDTEAFF.

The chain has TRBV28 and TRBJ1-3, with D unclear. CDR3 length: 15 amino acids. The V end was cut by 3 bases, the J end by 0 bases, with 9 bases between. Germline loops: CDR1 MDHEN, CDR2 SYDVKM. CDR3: CASSFLTGSGNTIYF. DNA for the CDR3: TGTGCCAGCAGTTTTCTGACTGGCTCTGGAAACACCATATATTTT.